The sequence of this TCR beta chain was determined in a study of CD8 T cells in ankylosing spondylitis. The study, taken as a whole, reports: Within peripheral blood, clones linked to disease were CD8+ and relatively rare. Several of the motif variants were reported before in synovial fluid and blood from reactive arthritis. Matched synovial fluid from ankylosing spondylitis patients was reported to be enriched for disease-linked clones. Characteristic of ankylosing spondylitis blood, it appeared, was a TCR beta motif comprising eight highly homologous variants.

CDR1 is SEHNR, CDR2 FQNEAQ, per germline (reference sequence). The ends were cut back, 4 bases at V and 4 bases at J, with 11 bases in the middle. The CDR3 is made up of 13 amino acids. 5'-RACE, quantitative and with molecular barcodes, yielded the TCR beta libraries. TCRdb redid the calling of the 5' RACE reads with MiXCR, one entry per CDR3 protein. The table includes more than 400,000 distinct CDR3 sequences, approximately 5% detected once. This clonotype was counted many times. Its antigen is as yet unknown. The sequenced sample consisted of blood, either unsorted or a sorted T cell fraction (not recorded which). The chain uses TRBV7-9 and TRBJ2-7, with unresolved D. This clonotype originated in a male donor with ankylosing spondylitis. The CDR3 loop reads CASSYSTLYEQYF. The CDR3 nucleotides are TGTGCCAGCAGCTACTCGACCCTATACGAGCAGTACTTC.